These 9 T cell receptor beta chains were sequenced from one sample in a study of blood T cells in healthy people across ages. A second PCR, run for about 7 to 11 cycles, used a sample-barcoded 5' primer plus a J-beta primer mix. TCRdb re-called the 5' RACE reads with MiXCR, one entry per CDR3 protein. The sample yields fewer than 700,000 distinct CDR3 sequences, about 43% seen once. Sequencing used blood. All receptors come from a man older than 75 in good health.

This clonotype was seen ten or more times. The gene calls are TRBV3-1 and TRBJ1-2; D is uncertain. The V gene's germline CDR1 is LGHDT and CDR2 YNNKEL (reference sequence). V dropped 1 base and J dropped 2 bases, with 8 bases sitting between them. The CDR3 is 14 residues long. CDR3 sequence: CASSQGTENYGYTF. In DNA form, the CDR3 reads TGTGCCAGCAGCCAAGGGACCGAGAACTATGGCTACACCTTC.

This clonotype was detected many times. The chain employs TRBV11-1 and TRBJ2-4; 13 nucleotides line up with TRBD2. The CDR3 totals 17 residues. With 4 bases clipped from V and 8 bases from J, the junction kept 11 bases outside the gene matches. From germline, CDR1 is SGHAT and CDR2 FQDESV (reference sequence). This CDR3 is CASSSYWTSGSSDIQYF. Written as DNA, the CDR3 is TGTGCCAGCAGCTCATACTGGACTAGCGGGAGCTCGGACATTCAGTACTTC.

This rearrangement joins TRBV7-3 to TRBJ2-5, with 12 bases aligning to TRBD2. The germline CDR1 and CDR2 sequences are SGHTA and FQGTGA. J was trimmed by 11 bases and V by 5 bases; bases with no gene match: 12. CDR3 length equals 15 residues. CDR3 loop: CASSLFRLAGAEQYF. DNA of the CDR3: TGTGCCAGCAGCCTATTCAGACTAGCGGGAGCTGAGCAGTACTTC.

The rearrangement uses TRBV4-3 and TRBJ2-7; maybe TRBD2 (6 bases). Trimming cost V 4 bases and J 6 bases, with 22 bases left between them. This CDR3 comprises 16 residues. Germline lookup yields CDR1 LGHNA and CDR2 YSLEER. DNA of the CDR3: TGCGCCAGCAGCCCCCAGCAGGCGGCGGGATTAACCGAGCAGTACTTC. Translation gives CASSPQQAAGLTEQYF.

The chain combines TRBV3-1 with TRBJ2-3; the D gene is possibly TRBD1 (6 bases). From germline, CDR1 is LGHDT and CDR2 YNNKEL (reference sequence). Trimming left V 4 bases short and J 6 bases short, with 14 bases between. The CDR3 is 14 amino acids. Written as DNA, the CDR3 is TGTGCCAGCAGCCGAATCGACCAGGGGGATACGCAGTATTTT. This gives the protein CASSRIDQGDTQYF.

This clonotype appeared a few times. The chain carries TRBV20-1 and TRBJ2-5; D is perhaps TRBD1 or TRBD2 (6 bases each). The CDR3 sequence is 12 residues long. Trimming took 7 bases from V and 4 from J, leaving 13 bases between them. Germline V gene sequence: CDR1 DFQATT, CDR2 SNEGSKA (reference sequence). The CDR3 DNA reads TGCAGTGTTTCGGGGGCAAGAGAGACCCAGTACTTC. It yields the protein CSVSGARETQYF.

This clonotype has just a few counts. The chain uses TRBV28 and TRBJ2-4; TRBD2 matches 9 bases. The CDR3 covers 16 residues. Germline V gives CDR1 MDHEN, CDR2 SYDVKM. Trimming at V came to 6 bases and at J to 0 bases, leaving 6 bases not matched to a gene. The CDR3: CASSPTSGLAKNIQYF. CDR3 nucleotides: TGTGCCAGCAGCCCCACTAGCGGGCTAGCCAAAAACATTCAGTACTTC.

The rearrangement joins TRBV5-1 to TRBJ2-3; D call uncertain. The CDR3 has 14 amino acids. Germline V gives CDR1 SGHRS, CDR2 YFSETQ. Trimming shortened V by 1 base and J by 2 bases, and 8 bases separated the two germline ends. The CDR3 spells CASSLLGNTDTQYF. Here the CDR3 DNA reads TGCGCCAGCAGCTTGCTGGGAAACACAGATACGCAGTATTTT.

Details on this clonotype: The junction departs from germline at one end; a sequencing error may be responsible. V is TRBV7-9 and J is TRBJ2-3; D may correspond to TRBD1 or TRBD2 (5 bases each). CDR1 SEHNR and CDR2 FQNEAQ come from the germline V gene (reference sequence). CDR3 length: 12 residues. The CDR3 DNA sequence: TGTGCCAGCAGCCGTCAGGGAGATGCGCAGTATTTT. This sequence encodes CASSRQGDAQYF. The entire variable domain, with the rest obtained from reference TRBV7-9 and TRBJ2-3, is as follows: DTGVSQNPRHKITKRGQNVTFRCDPISEHNRLYWYRQTLGQGPEFLTYFQNEAQLEKSRLLSDRFSAERPKGSFSTLEIQRTEQGDSAMYLCASSRQGDAQYFGPGTRLTVL.